The T cell receptor (beta chain) described here comes from a study of blood T cell repertoires in COVID-19 (dated by TCRdb to between 2020 and 2021). Context from the whole study: Collaborator samples came from the United States, Italy and Spain and covered acute and convalescent phases of COVID-19. HLA class I and class II types, where available, came from metadata supplied by the sample provider rather than from assay-based typing. A de-identified subject ID, COVID-19 status, age in years and sex were almost always included in the sample metadata. The repertoires were released in a freely available public database intended as a resource for research on the immune response to SARS-CoV-2. The material from the prospective study consisted of cDNA or gDNA derived from T cells, B-cell-depleted T cells, or PBMCs. The samples were drawn from two sources: the first 160 participants of the ongoing ImmuneRACE study, and fewer than 1,500 subjects contributed by 6 global collaborators. Subjects who had been exposed to COVID-19, were actively infected with it, or had recovered from it provided the deeply sampled blood TCRbeta repertoires that made up the dataset. What the authors observed across the whole study: The quantity of clinical and demographic metadata differed by source and by participant and was supplied without curation.

The immunoSEQ Assay, a bias-controlled multiplex PCR, was used to amplify TCRbeta CDR3 regions from genomic DNA. On the authors' methods: Nucleated cell counts per sample were estimated from amplification of reference gene primers within the assay. To quantify the absolute abundance of each unique TCRbeta CDR3 rearrangement, sequence reads were collapsed and filtered. For each sample, productive Simpson clonality was calculated as the square root of Simpson's diversity index across productive rearrangements. TCRdb took this table from immuneACCESS and kept in-frame rearrangements with V and J called. Such tables lack part of the clones; where checked against another copy, unresolved V genes explain under half of the gap, and the rest is unexplained. V and J calls and clone size are given by that table; D and trimming were obtained from the DNA. For this sample there are approximately 70,000 clones; roughly 87% appear just once. Jointly, the top ten make up around a sixth of the sample.

This clone appeared once. There is no known antigen for this receptor. Per-base quality was not reported, and no clone a single base away is much larger than it. CDR1 and CDR2 were assigned from the germline V gene as SGHDN and FVKESK. Trimming removed 4 bases from V and 0 bases from J, leaving 13 bases between the germline ends. There are 15 amino acids in the CDR3, from cysteine to phenylalanine inclusive. CDR3 DNA is the only sequence kept; it has 45 bases, read in frame from the first base. Collaborating institutions collected whole blood in K2EDTA tubes following their own protocols. For TCRbeta analysis, collaborators shipped samples in one of three forms: frozen whole blood, isolated PBMCs, or DNA extracted from either of those sample types.

The source of this sequence is a human donor in a cohort sampled during active COVID-19. Recombination connected TRBV14 to TRBJ2-7; the D gene identity is not certain. The specimen sequenced was peripheral blood. The nucleotides are TGTGCCAGCAGCCTTAGTGCCGGAGCCTCCTACGAGCAGTACTTC. Translated, it reads CASSLSAGASYEQYF.